These 15 T cell receptor beta chains share one sample of origin, sequenced in a study of technical replicates of blood from a few donors. Only in-frame clones appear in the TCRdb table, and some are missing; sequencing was by immunoSEQ multiplex PCR. The sample shows over 50,000 clones, roughly 97% of them seen only once. Sequenced sample: T cells isolated from PBMCs. These receptors all come from a human donor in good health.

The chain recombines TRBV6-5 with TRBJ2-1; TRBD2 matches at 8 bases. This CDR3 comprises 14 residues. In germline, CDR1 is MNHEY, CDR2 SVGAGI. With V trimmed by 6 bases and J by 4 bases, 5 bases remained unmatched. CDR3 DNA: TGTGCCAGCAGCCAGCGGGAGCGTTACAATGAGCAGTTCTTC. Its protein product is CASSQRERYNEQFF.

DNA for the CDR3: TGCGCCAGCAGCCAAGGTTCCCAAGCGAGGGTCTCGAACATTCAGTACTTC. Residues: CASSQGSQARVSNIQYF. The J gene is TRBJ2-4, the V gene TRBV4-1, with D perhaps TRBD2 (5 bases). This CDR3 comprises 17 residues. Germline V CDR1 and CDR2: MGHRA, YSYEKL. V lost 1 base to trimming and J lost 7 bases, with 20 bases between them.

The chain combines TRBV7-9 with TRBJ2-7; TRBD1 is a possible D gene (5 bases). The V end lost 1 base, the J end lost 4 bases, and 8 bases lay between the germline ends. The CDR3 length is 13 residues. Germline V gene data show CDR1 as SEHNR and CDR2 as FQNEAQ (reference sequence). This CDR3 is CASSLGQLYEQYF. CDR3 in DNA: TGTGCCAGCAGCTTAGGACAGCTATACGAGCAGTACTTC.

This clone has a single count. The J gene is TRBJ1-2, the V gene TRBV4-1; 9 bases map to TRBD1. The J segment lost 8 bases and the V segment lost 3 bases, leaving 7 bases of the junction unmatched. This CDR3 contains 14 residues. The germline gives CDR1 MGHRA, CDR2 YSYEKL. In nucleotides, the CDR3 is TGCGCCAGCAGCCAGGCACAGGGGGCGCGAGGCTACACCTTC. Its protein product is CASSQAQGARGYTF.

The gene calls are TRBV18 and TRBJ1-3; weak D call: TRBD1 (5 bases). This CDR3 contains 14 residues. Germline lookup yields CDR1 KGHSH and CDR2 LQKENI. V lost 2 bases and J 3 bases, leaving 8 bases between the germline ends. CDR3 bases: TGTGCCAGCTCACCAGAGACAGTTGGAAACACCATATATTTT. It translates to CASSPETVGNTIYF.

The chain is built from TRBV28 and TRBJ2-3, with 13 bases lining up with TRBD2. With V trimmed by 4 bases and J by 4 bases, 5 bases remained unmatched. CDR3 length: 16 amino acids. Germline-derived CDR1 and CDR2 are MDHEN and SYDVKM. Here the CDR3 reads CASSSGLAGAADTQYF. The CDR3 DNA follows: TGTGCCAGCAGTTCTGGACTAGCGGGAGCGGCAGATACGCAGTATTTT.

The chain employs TRBV4-1 and TRBJ1-1, with TRBD1 identical over 7 bases. V lost 1 base to trimming and J lost 3 bases; unmatched junction nucleotides: 8. CDR3 size: 16 residues. CDR1 MGHRA and CDR2 YSYEKL come from the germline V gene. CDR3 region: CASSQGLTGIDTEAFF. CDR3 bases: TGCGCCAGCAGCCAAGGCCTGACAGGGATTGACACTGAAGCTTTCTTT.

This chain joins TRBV7-2 and TRBJ1-5; D perhaps matches TRBD1 (5 bases). The ends were cut back, 1 base at V and 3 bases at J, with 10 bases in the middle. CDR1 and CDR2 from the germline V gene are SGHTA and FQGNSA. The length of the CDR3 is 15 residues. In DNA form, the CDR3 reads TGTGCCAGCAGCTTAGTATCAGGGTCCAATCAGCCCCAGCATTTT. Its protein product is CASSLVSGSNQPQHF. The full variable domain, in which reference TRBV7-2 and TRBJ1-5 provide the parts outside the CDR3, is GAGVSQSPSNKVTEKGKDVELRCDPISGHTALYWYRQSLGQGLEFLIYFQGNSAPDKSGLPSDRFSAERTGGSVSTLTIQRTQQEDSAVYLCASSLVSGSNQPQHFGDGTRLSIL.

The chain has TRBV30 and TRBJ1-2; possibly TRBD1 for D (5 bases). The ends were cut back, 0 bases at V and 7 bases at J, with 9 bases in the middle. Germline V gene sequence: CDR1 GTSNPN, CDR2 SVGIG (reference sequence). The length of the CDR3 is 12 residues. The CDR3 loop reads CAWSVLGGGYTF. As DNA, the CDR3 is TGTGCCTGGAGTGTATTGGGGGGTGGCTACACCTTC.

The chain employs TRBV30 and TRBJ2-2, with TRBD1 matching over 7 bases. The CDR3 has 18 residues. Germline V gene data show CDR1 as GTSNPN and CDR2 as SVGIG (reference sequence). V lost 4 bases to trimming and J lost 1 base; unmatched junction nucleotides: 15. The CDR3 is CAWIPHLGQERNTGELFF. CDR3 nucleotides: TGTGCCTGGATACCCCACCTTGGACAGGAAAGGAACACCGGGGAGCTGTTTTTT.

The V and J genes are TRBV5-1 and TRBJ2-2, with 10 bases that match TRBD2. Germline assignment: CDR1 SGHRS and CDR2 YFSETQ. The CDR3 contains 16 residues. V dropped 2 bases and J dropped 6; count of bases not matched to a gene: 7. The CDR3 region has the DNA TGCGCCAGCAGCTTCTCTAGCGGGAGTCGAGCCGGGGAGCTGTTTTTT. Its protein product is CASSFSSGSRAGELFF.

This clone came up once. The rearrangement links TRBV6-5 to TRBJ1-1; a weak D match, TRBD1 (6 bases). V was shortened by 6 bases and J by 1 base, with 9 bases between the two germline ends. This CDR3 region has 13 residues. Germline CDR1 MNHEY, CDR2 SVGAGI. CDR3 protein: CASSLQGNTEAFF. CDR3 coding DNA: TGTGCCAGCAGCTTACAGGGGAACACTGAAGCTTTCTTT.

The V call is TRBV9, the J call TRBJ2-5, with 7 positions matching TRBD1. Germline CDR1 SGDLS, CDR2 YYNGEE. Losses at the gene ends were 3 bases for V and 5 bases for J; bases not matched to a gene: 10. This CDR3 is 15 amino acids long. The CDR3 loop is CASSDRDSEGETQYF. CDR3 coding DNA: TGTGCCAGCAGCGACCGGGACAGTGAGGGGGAGACCCAGTACTTC. Complete variable domain (other parts from reference TRBV9 and TRBJ2-5): DSGVTQTPKHLITATGQRVTLRCSPRSGDLSVYWYQQSLDQGLQFLIQYYNGEERAKGNILERFSAQQFPDLHSELNLSSLELGDSALYFCASSDRDSEGETQYFGPGTRLLVL.

J is TRBJ2-3 and V is TRBV27; 9 nucleotides agree with TRBD2. Germline CDR1 MNHEY, CDR2 SMNVEV (reference sequence). Unmatched junction bases numbered 5, after V lost 0 bases and J lost 4 bases. The CDR3 totals 16 residues. The CDR3 spells CASSLSREGPADTQYF. In DNA, the CDR3 is TGTGCCAGCAGTTTATCGCGGGAGGGCCCCGCAGATACGCAGTATTTT.

The V and J genes are TRBV5-4 and TRBJ2-3; tentative D call: TRBD1 (5 bases). The CDR3 has 14 residues. V was pared by 5 bases and J by 4 bases, with 14 bases between. Germline CDR1 and CDR2: SGHNT and YYREEE (reference sequence). The CDR3 DNA reads TGTGCCAGCAGTACTGGGCAGGGCGCAGATACGCAGTATTTT. This codes for CASSTGQGADTQYF.